This TCR beta chain derives from a study of cytomegalovirus exposure and HLA in healthy donors. Overall study findings and caveats: There were some public TCRs occurring in many donors, but most TCR sequences were rare. Reports indicated that the classifier achieved high specificity and sensitivity in diagnosing cytomegalovirus status. The CMV antigen specificity of a few CMV-associated chains was confirmed through in vitro analysis.

Assay: immunoSEQ multiplex PCR; the TCRdb copy retains only in-frame clones and omits some. Of 97,000 or so clones in the sample, about 88% were seen once. The CDR3 is 13 amino acids. In germline, CDR1 is SEHNR, CDR2 FQNEAQ (reference sequence). Trimming left V 5 bases short and J 6 bases short, with 11 bases between. This clone showed up just a few times. Its cognate antigen is unknown. The clonotype was recovered from a man aged 18 to 35 in good health and CMV-seropositive. The chain uses TRBV7-9 and TRBJ2-1; D might be TRBD1 (6 bases). The specimen sequenced was PBMCs. CDR3: CASSVTGTNEQFF. CDR3 in DNA: TGTGCCAGCAGCGTCACAGGGACCAATGAGCAGTTCTTC.